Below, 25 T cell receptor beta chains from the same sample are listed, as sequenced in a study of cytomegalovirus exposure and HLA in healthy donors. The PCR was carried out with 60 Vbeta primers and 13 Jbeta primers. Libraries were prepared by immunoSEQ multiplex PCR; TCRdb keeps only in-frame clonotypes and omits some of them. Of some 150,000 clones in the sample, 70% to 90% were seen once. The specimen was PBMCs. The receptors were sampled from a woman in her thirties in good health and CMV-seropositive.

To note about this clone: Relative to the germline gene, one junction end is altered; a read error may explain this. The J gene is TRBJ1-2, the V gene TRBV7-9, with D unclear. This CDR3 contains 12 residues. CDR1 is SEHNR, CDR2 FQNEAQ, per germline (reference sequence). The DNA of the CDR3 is TGTTCCAGCAGCTTGAGCTTCTATGGCTACACCTTC. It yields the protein CSSSLSFYGYTF.

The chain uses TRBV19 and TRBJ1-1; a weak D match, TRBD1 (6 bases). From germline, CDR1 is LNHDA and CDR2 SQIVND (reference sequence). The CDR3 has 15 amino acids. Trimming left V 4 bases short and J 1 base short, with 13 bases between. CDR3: CASSNNREGNTEAFF. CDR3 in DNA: TGTGCCAGTAGTAATAACAGGGAGGGGAACACTGAAGCTTTCTTT. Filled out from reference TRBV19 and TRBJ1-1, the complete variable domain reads DGGITQSPKYLFRKEGQNVTLSCEQNLNHDAMYWYRQDPGQGLRLIYYSQIVNDFQKGDIAEGYSVSREKKESFPLTVTSAQKNPTAFYLCASSNNREGNTEAFFGQGTRLTVV.

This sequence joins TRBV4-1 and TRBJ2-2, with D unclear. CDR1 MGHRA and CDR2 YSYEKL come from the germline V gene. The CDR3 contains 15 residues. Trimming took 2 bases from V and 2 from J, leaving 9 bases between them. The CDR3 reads CASSQQADNTGELFF. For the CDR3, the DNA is TGCGCCAGCAGCCAACAGGCAGACAACACCGGGGAGCTGTTTTTT.

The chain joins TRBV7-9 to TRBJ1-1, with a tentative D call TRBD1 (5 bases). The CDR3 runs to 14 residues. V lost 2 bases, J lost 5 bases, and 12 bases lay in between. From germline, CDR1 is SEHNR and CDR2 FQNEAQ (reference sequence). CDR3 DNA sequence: TGTGCCAGCAGCTTATCAGGGCACGGGACTGAAGCTTTCTTT. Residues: CASSLSGHGTEAFF.

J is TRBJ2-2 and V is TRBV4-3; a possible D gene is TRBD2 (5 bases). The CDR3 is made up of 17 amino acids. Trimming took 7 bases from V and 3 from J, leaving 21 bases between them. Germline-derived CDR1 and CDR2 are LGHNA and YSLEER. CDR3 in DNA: TGCGCCAGCACCCATAAACCTAGGACTGATTACACCGGGGAGCTGTTTTTT. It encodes CASTHKPRTDYTGELFF.

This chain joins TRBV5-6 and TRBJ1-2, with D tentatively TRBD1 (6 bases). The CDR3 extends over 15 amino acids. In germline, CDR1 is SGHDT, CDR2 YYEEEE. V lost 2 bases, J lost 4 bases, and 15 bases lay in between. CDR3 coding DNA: TGTGCCAGCAGCTTACTATCAGCAGGGGTCTATGGCTACACCTTC. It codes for CASSLLSAGVYGYTF.

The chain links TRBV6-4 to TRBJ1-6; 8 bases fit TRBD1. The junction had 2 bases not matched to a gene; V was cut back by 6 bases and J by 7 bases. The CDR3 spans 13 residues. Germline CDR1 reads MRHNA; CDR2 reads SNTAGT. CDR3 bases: TGTGCCAGCAGGCGGGACAGGAATTCACCCCTCCACTTT. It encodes CASRRDRNSPLHF.

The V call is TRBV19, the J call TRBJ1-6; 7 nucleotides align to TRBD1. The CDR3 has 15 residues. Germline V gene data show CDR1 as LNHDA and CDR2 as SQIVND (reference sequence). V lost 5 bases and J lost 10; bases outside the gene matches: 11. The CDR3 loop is CASSRSGGGSSPLHF. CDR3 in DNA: TGTGCCAGTAGTCGCTCGGGAGGGGGCTCCTCACCCCTCCACTTT.

The CDR3 protein is CASSSSDTQYF. The CDR3 DNA is TGTGCCAGCAGCTCCTCAGATACGCAGTATTTT. The gene calls are TRBV5-6 and TRBJ2-3; D not resolved. The CDR3 has 11 residues. Trimming removed 3 bases from V and 4 bases from J, with 3 bases in between. The germline V gene has CDR1 SGHDT and CDR2 YYEEEE.

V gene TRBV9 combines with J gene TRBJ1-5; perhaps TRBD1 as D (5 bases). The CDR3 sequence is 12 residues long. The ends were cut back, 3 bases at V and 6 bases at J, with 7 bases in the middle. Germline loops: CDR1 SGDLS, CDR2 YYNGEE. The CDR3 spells CASSAGGQPQHF. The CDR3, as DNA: TGTGCCAGCAGCGCGGGGGGTCAGCCCCAGCATTTT.

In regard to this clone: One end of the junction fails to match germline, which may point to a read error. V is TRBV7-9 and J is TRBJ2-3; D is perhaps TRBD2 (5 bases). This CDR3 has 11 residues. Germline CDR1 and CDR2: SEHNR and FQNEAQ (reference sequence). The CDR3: CSSSLGGLTKF. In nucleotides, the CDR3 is TGTTCCAGCAGCTTAGGAGGATTGACCAAATTT.

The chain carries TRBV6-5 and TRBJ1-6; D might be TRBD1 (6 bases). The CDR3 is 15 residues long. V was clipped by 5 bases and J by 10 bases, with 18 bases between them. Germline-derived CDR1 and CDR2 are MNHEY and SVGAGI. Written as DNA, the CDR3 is TGTGCCAGCAGTCCCCGGGCAGGGGAAAGATCACCCCTCCACTTT. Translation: CASSPRAGERSPLHF.

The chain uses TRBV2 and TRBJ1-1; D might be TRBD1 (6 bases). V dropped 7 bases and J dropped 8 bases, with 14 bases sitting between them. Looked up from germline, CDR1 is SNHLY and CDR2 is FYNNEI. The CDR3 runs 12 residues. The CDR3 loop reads CASNTGFTEAFF. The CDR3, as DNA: TGTGCCAGCAATACAGGGTTTACCGAAGCTTTCTTT.

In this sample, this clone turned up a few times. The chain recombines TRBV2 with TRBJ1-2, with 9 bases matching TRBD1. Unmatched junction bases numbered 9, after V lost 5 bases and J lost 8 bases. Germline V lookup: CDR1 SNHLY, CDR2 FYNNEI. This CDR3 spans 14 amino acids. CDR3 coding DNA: TGTGCCAGCAGTCCCGGGACAGGGATTGGGGGCTACACCTTC. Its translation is CASSPGTGIGGYTF.

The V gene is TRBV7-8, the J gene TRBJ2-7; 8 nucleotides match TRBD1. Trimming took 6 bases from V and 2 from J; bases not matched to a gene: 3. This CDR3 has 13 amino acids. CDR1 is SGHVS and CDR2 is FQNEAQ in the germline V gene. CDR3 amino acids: CASREGQAYEQYF. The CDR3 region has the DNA TGTGCCAGCAGGGAGGGACAGGCCTACGAGCAGTACTTC.

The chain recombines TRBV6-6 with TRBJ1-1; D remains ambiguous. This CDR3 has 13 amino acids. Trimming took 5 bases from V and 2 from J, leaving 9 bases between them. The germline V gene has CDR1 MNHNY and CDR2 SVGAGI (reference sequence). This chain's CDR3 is CASSTLPNTEAFF. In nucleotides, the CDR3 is TGTGCCAGCAGTACCCTACCAAACACTGAAGCTTTCTTT.

The CDR3 DNA reads TGTGCCAGCAGCGTAGAGGGCACACCTCTAATGGGACTATATGGCTACACCTTC. This translates into CASSVEGTPLMGLYGYTF. The chain couples TRBV9 to TRBJ1-2; a weak D match, TRBD1 (5 bases). CDR1 and CDR2 (germline): SGDLS, YYNGEE. The CDR3 covers 18 residues. V was trimmed by 0 bases and J by 5 bases, leaving 23 bases between them.

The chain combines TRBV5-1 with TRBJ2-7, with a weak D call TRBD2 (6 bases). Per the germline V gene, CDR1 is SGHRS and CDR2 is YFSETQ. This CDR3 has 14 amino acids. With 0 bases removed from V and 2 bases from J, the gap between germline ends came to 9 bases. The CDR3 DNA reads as TGCGCCAGCAGCTTGGACGGGGGAACCTACGAGCAGTACTTC. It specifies CASSLDGGTYEQYF.

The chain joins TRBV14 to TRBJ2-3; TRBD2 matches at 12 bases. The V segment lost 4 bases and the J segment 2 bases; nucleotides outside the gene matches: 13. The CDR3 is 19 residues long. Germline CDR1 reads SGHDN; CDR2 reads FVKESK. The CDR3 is CASSLRRTSGGRNTDTQYF. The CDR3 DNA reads TGTGCCAGCAGCCTCAGACGCACTAGCGGGGGGCGTAACACAGATACGCAGTATTTT. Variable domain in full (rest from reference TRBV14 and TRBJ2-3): EAGVTQFPSHSVIEKGQTVTLRCDPISGHDNLYWYRRVMGKEIKFLLHFVKESKQDESGMPNNRFLAERTGGTYSTLKVQPAELEDSGVYFCASSLRRTSGGRNTDTQYFGPGTRLTVL.

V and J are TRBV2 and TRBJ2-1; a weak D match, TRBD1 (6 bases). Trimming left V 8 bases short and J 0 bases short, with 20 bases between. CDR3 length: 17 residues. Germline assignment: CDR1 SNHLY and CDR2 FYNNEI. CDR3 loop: CASFKGDTSSSYNEQFF. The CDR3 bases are TGTGCCAGCTTCAAGGGGGACACGTCGAGCTCCTACAATGAGCAGTTCTTC.

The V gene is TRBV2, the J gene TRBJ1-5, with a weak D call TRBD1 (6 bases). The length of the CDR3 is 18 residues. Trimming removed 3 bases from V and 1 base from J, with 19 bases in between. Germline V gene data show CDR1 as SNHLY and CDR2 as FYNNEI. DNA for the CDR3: TGTGCCAGCAGTGATCTAGTTTCGGGGACATGGAGCAATCAGCCCCAGCATTTT. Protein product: CASSDLVSGTWSNQPQHF.

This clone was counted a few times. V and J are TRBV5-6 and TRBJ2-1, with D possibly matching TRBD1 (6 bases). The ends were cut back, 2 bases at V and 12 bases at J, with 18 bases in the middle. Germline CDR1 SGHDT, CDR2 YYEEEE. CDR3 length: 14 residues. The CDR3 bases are TGTGCCAGCAGCTTTGGGACACCTACAATGAGGCAGTTCTTC. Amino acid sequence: CASSFGTPTMRQFF.

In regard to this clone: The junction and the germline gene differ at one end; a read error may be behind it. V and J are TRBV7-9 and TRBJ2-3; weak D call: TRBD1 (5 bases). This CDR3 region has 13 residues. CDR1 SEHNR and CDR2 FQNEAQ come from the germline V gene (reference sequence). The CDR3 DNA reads TGTTCCAGCAGCTGGGGCCTCCCTGATACGCAGTATTTT. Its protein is CSSSWGLPDTQYF.

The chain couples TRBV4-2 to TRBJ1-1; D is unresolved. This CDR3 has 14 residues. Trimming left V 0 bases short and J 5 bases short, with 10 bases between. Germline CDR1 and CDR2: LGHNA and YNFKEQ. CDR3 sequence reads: CASSQDSLGTEAFF. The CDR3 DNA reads TGTGCCAGCAGCCAAGATTCCCTAGGAACTGAAGCTTTCTTT.

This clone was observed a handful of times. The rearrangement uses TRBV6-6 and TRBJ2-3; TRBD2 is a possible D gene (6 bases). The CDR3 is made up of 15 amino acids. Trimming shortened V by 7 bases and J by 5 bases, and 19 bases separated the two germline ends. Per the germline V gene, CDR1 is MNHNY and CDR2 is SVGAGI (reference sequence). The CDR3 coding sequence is TGTGCCAGCAAACGCCCGGGACTTGTAGGAGATACGCAGTATTTT. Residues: CASKRPGLVGDTQYF.